The clone carrying this T cell receptor beta chain has only a few counts. Its target is unknown. In the PCR, 60 Vbeta and 13 Jbeta primers were used. Only in-frame clones appear in the TCRdb table, and some are missing; sequencing was by immunoSEQ multiplex PCR. The data show tens of thousands of clones, around 72% seen once. J lost 4 bases, V lost 2 bases, and 3 bases had no gene match. Germline CDR1 reads WNHNN; CDR2 reads SYGVQD (reference sequence). The CDR3 runs 14 residues. The data originate from a study of cytomegalovirus exposure and HLA in healthy donors. Findings and limits, study-wide: DRB1 had the most TCR associations and HLA-C the fewest, a later analysis found, with rates varying by HLA locus. Accurate prediction of HLA-A and HLA-B alleles (for most subjects) was reportedly achieved from TCR beta sequences. Information on immune exposure was restricted to one variable (CMV serostatus).

The chain recombines TRBV10-1 with TRBJ1-1; 8 positions agree with TRBD1. This clonotype was obtained from a male donor in good health and CMV-seropositive. Sequences were obtained from PBMCs. This chain's CDR3 is CASSEKTGGTEAFF. In DNA form, the CDR3 reads TGCGCCAGCAGTGAGAAAACAGGGGGCACTGAAGCTTTCTTT.